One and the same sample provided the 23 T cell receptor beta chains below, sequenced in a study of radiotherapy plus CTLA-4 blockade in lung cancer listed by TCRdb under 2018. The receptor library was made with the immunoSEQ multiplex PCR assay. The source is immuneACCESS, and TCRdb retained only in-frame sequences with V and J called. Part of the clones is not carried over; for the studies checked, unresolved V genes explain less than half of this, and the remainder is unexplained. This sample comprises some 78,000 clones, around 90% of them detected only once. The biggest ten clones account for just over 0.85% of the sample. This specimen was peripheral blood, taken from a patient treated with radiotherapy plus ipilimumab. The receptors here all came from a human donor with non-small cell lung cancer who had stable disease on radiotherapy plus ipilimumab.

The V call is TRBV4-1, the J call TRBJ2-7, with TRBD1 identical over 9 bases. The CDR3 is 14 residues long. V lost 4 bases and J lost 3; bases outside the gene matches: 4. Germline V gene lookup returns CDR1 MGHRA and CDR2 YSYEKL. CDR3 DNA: TGCGCCAGCAGCCGCCGGGACAGGGACTACGAGCAGTACTTC. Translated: CASSRRDRDYEQYF.

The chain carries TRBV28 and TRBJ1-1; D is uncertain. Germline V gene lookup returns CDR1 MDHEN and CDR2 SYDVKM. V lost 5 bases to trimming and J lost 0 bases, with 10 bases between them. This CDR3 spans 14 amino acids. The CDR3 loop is CASSPPGMNTEAFF. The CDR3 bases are TGTGCCAGCAGTCCACCGGGCATGAACACTGAAGCTTTCTTT.

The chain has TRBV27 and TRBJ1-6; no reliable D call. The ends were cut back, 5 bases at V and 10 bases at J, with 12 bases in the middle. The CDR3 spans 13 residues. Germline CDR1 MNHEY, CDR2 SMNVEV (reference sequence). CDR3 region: CASSIKATSPLHF. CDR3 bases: TGTGCCAGCAGTATCAAAGCGACCTCACCCCTCCACTTT.

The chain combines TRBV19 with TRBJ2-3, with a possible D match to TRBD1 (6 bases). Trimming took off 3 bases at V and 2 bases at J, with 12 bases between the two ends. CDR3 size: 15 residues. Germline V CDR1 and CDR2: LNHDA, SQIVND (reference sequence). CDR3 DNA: TGTGCCAGTAGTATGCTGGGGGCCCCCACAGATACGCAGTATTTT. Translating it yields CASSMLGAPTDTQYF.

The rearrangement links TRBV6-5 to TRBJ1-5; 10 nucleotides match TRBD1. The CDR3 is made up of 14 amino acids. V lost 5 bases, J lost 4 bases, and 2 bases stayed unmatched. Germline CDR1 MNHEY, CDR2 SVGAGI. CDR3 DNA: TGTGCCAGCAGTCCGGACAGGGGGAATCAGCCCCAGCATTTT. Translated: CASSPDRGNQPQHF.

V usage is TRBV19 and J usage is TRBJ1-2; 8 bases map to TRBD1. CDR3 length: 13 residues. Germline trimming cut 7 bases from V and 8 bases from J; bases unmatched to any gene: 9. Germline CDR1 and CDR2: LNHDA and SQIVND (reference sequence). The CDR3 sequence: CASKDRVSFGYTF. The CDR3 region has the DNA TGTGCCAGTAAGGACAGGGTATCATTCGGCTACACCTTC. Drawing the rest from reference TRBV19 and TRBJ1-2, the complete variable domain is DGGITQSPKYLFRKEGQNVTLSCEQNLNHDAMYWYRQDPGQGLRLIYYSQIVNDFQKGDIAEGYSVSREKKESFPLTVTSAQKNPTAFYLCASKDRVSFGYTFGSGTRLTVV.

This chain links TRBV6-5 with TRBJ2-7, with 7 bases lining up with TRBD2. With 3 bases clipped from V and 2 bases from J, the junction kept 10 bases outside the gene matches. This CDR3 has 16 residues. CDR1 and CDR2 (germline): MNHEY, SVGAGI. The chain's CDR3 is CASSYSGGGSAYEQYF. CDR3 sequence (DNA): TGTGCCAGCAGTTATAGTGGCGGGGGTTCCGCCTACGAGCAGTACTTC.

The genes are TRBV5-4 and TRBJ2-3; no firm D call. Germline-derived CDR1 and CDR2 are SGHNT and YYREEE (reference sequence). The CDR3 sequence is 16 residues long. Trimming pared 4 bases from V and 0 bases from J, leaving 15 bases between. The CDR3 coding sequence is TGTGCCAGCAGCCCCGACTGGGCCTTCAGCACAGATACGCAGTATTTT. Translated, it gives CASSPDWAFSTDTQYF. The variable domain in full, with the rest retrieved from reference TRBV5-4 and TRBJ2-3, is ETGVTQSPTHLIKTRGQQVTLRCSSQSGHNTVSWYQQALGQGPQFIFQYYREEENGRGNFPPRFSGLQFPNYSSELNVNALELDDSALYLCASSPDWAFSTDTQYFGPGTRLTVL.

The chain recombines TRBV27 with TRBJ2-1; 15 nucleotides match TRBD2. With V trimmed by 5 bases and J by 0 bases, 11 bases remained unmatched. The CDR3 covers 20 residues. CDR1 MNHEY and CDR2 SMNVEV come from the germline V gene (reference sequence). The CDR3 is CASSPVGLAGGVVSYNEQFF. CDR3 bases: TGTGCCAGCAGTCCCGTGGGACTAGCGGGAGGTGTGGTCTCCTACAATGAGCAGTTCTTC.

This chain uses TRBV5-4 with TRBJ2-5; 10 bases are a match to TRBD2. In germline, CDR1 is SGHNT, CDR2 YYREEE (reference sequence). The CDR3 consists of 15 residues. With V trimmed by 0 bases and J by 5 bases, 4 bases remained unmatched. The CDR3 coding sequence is TGTGCCAGCAGCTTGGCTAGCGGGAGTTGGGAGACCCAGTACTTC. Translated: CASSLASGSWETQYF.

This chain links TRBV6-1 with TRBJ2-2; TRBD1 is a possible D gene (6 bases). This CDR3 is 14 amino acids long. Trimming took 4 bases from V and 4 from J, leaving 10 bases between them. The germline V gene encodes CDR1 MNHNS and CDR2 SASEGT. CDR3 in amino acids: CASSGTAATGELFF. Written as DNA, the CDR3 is TGTGCCAGCAGTGGGACAGCAGCCACCGGGGAGCTGTTTTTT.

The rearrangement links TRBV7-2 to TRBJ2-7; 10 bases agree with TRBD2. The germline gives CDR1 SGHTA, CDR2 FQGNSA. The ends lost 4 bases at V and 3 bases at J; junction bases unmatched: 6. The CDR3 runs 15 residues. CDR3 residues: CASSSQAGGFYEQYF. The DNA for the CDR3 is TGTGCCAGCAGCTCCCAAGCGGGAGGGTTCTACGAGCAGTACTTC.

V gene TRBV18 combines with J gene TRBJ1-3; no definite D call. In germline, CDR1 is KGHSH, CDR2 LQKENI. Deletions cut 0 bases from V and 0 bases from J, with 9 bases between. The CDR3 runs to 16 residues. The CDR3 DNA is TGTGCCAGCTCACCACCAAAGATGCCCTCTGGAAACACCATATATTTT. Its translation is CASSPPKMPSGNTIYF.

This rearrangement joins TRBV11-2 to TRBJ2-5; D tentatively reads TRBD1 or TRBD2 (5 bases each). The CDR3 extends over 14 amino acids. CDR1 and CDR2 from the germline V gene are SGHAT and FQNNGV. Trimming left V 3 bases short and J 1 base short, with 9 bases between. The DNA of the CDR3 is TGTGCCAGCAGCTTTGGGACCCTCCAAGAGACCCAGTACTTC. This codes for CASSFGTLQETQYF. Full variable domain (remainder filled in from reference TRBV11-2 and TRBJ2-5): EAGVAQSPRYKIIEKRQSVAFWCNPISGHATLYWYQQILGQGPKLLIQFQNNGVVDDSQLPKDRFSAERLKGVDSTLKIQPAKLEDSAVYLCASSFGTLQETQYFGPGTRLLVL.

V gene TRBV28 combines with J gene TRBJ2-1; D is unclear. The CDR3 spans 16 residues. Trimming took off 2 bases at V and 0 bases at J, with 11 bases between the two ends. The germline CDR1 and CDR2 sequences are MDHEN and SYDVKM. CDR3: CASSLLQLPSYNEQFF. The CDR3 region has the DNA TGTGCCAGCAGTTTACTTCAGCTCCCCTCCTACAATGAGCAGTTCTTC.

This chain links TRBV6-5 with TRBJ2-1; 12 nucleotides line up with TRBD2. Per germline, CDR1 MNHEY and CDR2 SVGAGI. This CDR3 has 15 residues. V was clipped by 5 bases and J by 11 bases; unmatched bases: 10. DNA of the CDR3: TGTGCCAGCAGTAAGATCCGGACTAGCGGGATGAAGCAGTTCTTC. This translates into CASSKIRTSGMKQFF.

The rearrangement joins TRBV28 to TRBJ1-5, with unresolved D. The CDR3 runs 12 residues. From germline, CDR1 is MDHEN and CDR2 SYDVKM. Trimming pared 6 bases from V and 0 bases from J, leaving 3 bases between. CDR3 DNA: TGTGCCAGCAGAAGTAGCAATCAGCCCCAGCATTTT. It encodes CASRSSNQPQHF.

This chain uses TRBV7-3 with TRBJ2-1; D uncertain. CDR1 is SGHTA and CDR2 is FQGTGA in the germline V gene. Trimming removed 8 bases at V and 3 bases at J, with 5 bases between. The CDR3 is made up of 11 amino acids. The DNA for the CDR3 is TGTGCCAGCGGGAACTACAATGAGCAGTTCTTC. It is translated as CASGNYNEQFF. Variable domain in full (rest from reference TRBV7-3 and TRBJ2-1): GAGVSQTPSNKVTEKGKYVELRCDPISGHTALYWYRQSLGQGPEFLIYFQGTGAADDSGLPNDRFFAVRPEGSVSTLKIQRTERGDSAVYLCASGNYNEQFFGPGTRLTVL.

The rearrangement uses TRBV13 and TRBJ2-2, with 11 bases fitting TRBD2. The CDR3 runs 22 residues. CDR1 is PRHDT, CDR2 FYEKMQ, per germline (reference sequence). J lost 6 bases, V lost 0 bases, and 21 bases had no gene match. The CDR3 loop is CASSLGLMYTGLADSGAGELFF. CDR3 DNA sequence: TGTGCCAGCAGCTTAGGCCTTATGTACACGGGACTAGCGGACTCGGGTGCCGGGGAGCTGTTTTTT.

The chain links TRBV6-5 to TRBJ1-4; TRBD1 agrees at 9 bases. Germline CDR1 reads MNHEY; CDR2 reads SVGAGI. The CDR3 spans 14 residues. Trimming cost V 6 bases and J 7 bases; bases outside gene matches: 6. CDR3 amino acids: CASSSGTGSEKLFF. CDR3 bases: TGTGCCAGCAGCTCCGGGACAGGGTCTGAAAAACTGTTTTTT.

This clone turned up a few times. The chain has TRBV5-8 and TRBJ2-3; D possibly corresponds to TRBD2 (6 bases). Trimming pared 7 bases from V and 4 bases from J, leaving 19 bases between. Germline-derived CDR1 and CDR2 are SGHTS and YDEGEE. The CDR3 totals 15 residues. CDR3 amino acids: CASEAGTSNSDTQYF. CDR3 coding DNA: TGTGCCAGCGAGGCCGGGACTTCAAATTCAGATACGCAGTATTTT.

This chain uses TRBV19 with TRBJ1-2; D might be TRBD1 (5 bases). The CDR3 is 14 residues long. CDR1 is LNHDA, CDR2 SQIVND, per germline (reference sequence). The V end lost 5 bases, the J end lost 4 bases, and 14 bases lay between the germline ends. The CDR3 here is CASSLQASGYGYTF. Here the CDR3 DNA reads TGTGCCAGTAGTTTACAGGCCTCTGGCTATGGCTACACCTTC.

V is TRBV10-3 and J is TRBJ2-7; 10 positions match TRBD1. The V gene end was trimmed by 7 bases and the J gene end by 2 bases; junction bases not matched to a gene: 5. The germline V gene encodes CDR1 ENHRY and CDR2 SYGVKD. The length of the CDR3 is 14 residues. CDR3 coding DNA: TGTGCCATCATCCCGGGACAGGGGACCTACGAGCAGTACTTC. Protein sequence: CAIIPGQGTYEQYF.